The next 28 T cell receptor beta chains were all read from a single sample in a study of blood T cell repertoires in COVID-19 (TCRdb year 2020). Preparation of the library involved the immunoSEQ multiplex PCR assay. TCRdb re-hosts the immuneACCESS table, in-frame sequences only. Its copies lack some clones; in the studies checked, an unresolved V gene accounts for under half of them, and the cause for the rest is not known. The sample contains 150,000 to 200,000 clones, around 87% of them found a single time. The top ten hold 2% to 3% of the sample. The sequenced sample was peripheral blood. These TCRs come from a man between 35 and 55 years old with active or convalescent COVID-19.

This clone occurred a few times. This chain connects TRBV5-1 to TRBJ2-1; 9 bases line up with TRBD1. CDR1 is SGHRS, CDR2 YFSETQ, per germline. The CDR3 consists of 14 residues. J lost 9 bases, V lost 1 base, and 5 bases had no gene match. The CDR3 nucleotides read TGCGCCAGCAGCTTGAACCGACAGGGGGGTGAGCAGTTCTTC. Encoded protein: CASSLNRQGGEQFF.

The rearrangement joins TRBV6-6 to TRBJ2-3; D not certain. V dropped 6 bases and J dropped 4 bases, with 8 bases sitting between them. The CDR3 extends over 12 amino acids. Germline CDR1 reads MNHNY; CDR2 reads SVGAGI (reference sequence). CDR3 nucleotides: TGTGCCAGCAGCACTTACGCAGATACGCAGTATTTT. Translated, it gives CASSTYADTQYF.

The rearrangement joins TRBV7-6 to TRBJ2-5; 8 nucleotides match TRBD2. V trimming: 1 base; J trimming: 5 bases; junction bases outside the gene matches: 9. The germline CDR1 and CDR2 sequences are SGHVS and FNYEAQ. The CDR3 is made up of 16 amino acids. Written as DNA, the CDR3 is TGTGCCAGCAGCTTAGATCACGGGGGGGCCGGGGAGACCCAGTACTTC. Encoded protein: CASSLDHGGAGETQYF.

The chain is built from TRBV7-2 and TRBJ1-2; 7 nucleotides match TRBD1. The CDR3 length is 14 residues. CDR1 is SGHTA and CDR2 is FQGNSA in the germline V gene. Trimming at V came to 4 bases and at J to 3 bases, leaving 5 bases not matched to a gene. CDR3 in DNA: TGTGCCAGCAGCTCAAGACAGGGATACTATGGCTACACCTTC. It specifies CASSSRQGYYGYTF.

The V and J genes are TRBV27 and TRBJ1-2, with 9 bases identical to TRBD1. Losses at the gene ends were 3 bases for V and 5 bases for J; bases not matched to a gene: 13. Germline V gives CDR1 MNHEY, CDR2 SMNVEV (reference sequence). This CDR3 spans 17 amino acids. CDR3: CASSFFRTGAVLYGYTF. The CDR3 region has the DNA TGTGCCAGCAGTTTCTTCCGGACAGGGGCGGTCCTTTATGGCTACACCTTC.

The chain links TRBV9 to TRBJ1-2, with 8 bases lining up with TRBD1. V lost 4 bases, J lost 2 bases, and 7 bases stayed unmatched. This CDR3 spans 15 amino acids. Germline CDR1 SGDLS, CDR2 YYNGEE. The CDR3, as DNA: TGTGCCAGCAGCCCTAGACAGGGGCCAAACTATGGCTACACCTTC. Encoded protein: CASSPRQGPNYGYTF.

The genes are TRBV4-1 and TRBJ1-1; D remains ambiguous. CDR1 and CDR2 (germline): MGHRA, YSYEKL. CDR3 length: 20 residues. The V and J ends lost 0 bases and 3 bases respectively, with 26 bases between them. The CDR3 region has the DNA TGCGCCAGCAGCCAAGAATTTGTATTTAGTTTAAACCCCAAGCACACTGAAGCTTTCTTT. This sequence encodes CASSQEFVFSLNPKHTEAFF.

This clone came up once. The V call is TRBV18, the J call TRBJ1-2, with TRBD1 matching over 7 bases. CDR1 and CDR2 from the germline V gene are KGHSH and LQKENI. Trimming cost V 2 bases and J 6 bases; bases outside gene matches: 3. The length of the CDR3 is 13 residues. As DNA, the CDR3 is TGTGCCAGCTCACCAGGGACAGAGAATGGCTACACCTTC. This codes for CASSPGTENGYTF.

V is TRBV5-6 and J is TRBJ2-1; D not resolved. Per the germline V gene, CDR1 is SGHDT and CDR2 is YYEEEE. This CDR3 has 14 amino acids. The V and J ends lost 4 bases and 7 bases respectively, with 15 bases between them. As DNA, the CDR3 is TGTGCCAGCAGCCCATCGCAGGCCAGAAATGAGCAGTTCTTC. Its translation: CASSPSQARNEQFF.

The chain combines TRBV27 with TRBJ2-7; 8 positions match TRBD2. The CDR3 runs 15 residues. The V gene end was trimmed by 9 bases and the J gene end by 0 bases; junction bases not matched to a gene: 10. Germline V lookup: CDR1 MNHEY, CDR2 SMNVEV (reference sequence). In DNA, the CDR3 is TGTGCCAGTCGAACCAGGGCGGGGGGCTCCTACGAGCAGTACTTC. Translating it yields CASRTRAGGSYEQYF.

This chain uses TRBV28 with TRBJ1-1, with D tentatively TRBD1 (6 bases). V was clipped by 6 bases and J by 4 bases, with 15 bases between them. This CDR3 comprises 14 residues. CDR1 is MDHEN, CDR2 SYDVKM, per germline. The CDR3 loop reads CASSLQGWATEAFF. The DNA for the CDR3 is TGTGCCAGCAGCCTACAGGGCTGGGCCACTGAAGCTTTCTTT.

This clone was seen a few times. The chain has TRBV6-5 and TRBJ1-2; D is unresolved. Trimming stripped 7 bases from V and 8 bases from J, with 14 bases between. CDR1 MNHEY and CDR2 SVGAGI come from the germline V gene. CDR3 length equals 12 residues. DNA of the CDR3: TGTGCCAGCAAGGGCCTCACGGGAGGCTACACCTTC. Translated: CASKGLTGGYTF.

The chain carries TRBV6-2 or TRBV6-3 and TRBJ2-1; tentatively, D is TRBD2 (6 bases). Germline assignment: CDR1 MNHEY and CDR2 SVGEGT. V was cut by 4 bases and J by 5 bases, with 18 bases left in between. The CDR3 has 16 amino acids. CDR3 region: CASSFLSATGDNEQFF. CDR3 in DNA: TGTGCCAGCAGTTTTCTAAGCGCCACGGGGGACAATGAGCAGTTCTTC.

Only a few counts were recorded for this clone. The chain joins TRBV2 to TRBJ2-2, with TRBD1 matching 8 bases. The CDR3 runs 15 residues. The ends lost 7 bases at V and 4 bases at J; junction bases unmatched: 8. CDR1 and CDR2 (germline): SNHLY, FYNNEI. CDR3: CASKVGTGPTGELFF. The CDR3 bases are TGTGCCAGCAAGGTAGGGACAGGACCCACCGGGGAGCTGTTTTTT.

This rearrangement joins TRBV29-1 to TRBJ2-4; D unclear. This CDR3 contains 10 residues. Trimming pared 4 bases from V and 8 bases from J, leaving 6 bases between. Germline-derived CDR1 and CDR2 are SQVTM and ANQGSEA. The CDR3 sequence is CSVVSDIQYF. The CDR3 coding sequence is TGCAGCGTTGTATCTGACATTCAGTACTTC.

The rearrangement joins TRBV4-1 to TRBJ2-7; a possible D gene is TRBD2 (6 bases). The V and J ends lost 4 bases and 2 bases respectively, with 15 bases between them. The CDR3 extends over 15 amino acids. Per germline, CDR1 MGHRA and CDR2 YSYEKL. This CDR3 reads CASSPPGTLAYEQYF. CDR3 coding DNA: TGCGCCAGCAGCCCACCCGGGACTCTAGCCTACGAGCAGTACTTC.

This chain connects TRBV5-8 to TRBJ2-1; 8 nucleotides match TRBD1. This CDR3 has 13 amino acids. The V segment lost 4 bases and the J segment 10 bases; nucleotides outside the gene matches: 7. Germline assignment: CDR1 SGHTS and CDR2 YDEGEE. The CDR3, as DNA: TGTGCCAGCAGCCAGCGACAGGGGAACGAGCAGTTCTTC. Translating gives CASSQRQGNEQFF.

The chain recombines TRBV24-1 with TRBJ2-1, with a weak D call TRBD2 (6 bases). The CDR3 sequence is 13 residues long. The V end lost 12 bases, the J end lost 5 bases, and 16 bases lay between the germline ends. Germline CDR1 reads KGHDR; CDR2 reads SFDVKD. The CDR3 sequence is CAPPGEEDNEQFF. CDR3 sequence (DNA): TGTGCCCCACCGGGGGAAGAAGACAATGAGCAGTTCTTC.

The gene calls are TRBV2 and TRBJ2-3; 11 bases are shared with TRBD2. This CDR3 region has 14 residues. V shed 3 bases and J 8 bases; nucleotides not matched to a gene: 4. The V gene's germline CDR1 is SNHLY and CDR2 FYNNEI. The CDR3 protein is CASSEGLAAGTQYF. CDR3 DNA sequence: TGTGCCAGCAGTGAGGGACTAGCGGCGGGTACGCAGTATTTT.

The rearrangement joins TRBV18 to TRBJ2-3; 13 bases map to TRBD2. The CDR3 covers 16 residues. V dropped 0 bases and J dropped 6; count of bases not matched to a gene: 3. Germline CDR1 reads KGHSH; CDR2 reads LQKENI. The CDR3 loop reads CASSPPGLAGRDTQYF. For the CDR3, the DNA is TGTGCCAGCTCACCACCGGGACTAGCGGGGAGGGATACGCAGTATTTT.

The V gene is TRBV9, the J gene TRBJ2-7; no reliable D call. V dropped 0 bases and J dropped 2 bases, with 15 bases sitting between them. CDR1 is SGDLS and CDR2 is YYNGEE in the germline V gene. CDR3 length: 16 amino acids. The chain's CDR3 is CASSVGDSPGTYEQYF. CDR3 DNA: TGTGCCAGCAGCGTAGGCGATAGTCCGGGTACCTACGAGCAGTACTTC.

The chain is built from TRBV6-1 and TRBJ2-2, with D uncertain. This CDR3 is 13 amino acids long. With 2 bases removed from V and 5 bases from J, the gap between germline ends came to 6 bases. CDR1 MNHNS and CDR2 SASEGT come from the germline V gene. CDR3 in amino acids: CASSEIITGELFF. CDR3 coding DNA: TGTGCCAGCAGTGAAATTATTACCGGGGAGCTGTTTTTT.

The CDR3 region is CATSASGGSSPGANVLTF. CDR3 DNA: TGTGCCACCAGTGCCTCGGGGGGCTCTTCCCCTGGGGCCAACGTCCTGACTTTC. The chain combines TRBV24-1 with TRBJ2-6, with D perhaps TRBD2 (7 bases). Per germline, CDR1 KGHDR and CDR2 SFDVKD. V was shortened by 5 bases and J by 2 bases, with 18 bases between the two germline ends. There are 18 residues in the CDR3.

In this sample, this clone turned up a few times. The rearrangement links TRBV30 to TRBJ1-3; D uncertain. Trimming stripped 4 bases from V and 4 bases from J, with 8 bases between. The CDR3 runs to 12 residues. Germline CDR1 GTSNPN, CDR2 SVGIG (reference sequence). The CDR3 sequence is CAWISSGNTIYF. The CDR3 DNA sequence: TGTGCCTGGATCTCCTCCGGAAACACCATATATTTT.

The CDR3 nucleotides are TGTGCCAGCAGCTTAGGGGGGCGGGAAAAACTGTTTTTT. This encodes CASSLGGREKLFF. The chain uses TRBV11-2 and TRBJ1-4; TRBD1 might be the D (6 bases). V was shortened by 1 base and J by 8 bases, with 8 bases between the two germline ends. The CDR3 spans 13 residues. Germline V gene sequence: CDR1 SGHAT, CDR2 FQNNGV.

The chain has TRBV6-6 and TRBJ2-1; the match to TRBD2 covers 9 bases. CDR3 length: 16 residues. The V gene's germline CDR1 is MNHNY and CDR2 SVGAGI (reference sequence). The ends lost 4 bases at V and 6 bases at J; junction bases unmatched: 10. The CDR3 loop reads CASSSPRGGGANEQFF. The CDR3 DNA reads TGTGCCAGCAGTTCCCCCAGGGGCGGGGGGGCCAATGAGCAGTTCTTC.

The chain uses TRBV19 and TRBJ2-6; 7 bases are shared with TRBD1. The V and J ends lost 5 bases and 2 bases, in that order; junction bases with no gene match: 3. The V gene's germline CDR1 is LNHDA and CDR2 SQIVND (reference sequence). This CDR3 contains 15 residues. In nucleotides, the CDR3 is TGTGCCAGTAGTCCCGGGACAGCTGGGGCCAACGTCCTGACTTTC. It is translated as CASSPGTAGANVLTF.

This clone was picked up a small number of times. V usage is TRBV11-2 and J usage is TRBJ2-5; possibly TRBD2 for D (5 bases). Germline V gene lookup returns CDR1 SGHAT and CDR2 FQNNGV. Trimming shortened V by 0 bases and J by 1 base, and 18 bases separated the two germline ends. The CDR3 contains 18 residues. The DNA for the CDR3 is TGTGCCAGCAGCTTAGAGCTTGGACGGAGGATGAGCCAAGAGACCCAGTACTTC. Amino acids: CASSLELGRRMSQETQYF. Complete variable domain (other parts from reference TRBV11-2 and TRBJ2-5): EAGVAQSPRYKIIEKRQSVAFWCNPISGHATLYWYQQILGQGPKLLIQFQNNGVVDDSQLPKDRFSAERLKGVDSTLKIQPAKLEDSAVYLCASSLELGRRMSQETQYFGPGTRLLVL.